The source of this T cell receptor beta chain is a study of graft-versus-host responses after intestinal transplantation. Overall study findings and caveats: There were GvH clones found in recipient marrow, and some of them appeared first in ileum or blood.

Data came from immunoSEQ multiplex PCR; TCRdb stores just in-frame clones and leaves some out. In the table there are roughly 100,000 clones, 93% of which are singletons. Notes on this clone: Its antigen is undetermined. The sample holds other DNA sequences that translate to the same CDR3.

Trimming stripped 2 bases from V and 0 bases from J, with 8 bases between. The CDR3 runs to 14 residues. Germline values: CDR1 SGHRS, CDR2 YFSETQ. The source material was unstimulated CD8+ T cells sorted from spleen or lymph node cells, sampled before intestinal transplant. This sequence joins TRBV5-1 and TRBJ1-1, with no clear D. The receptor was derived from a human donor who received an intestinal transplant. The CDR3 DNA follows: TGCGCCAGCAGCTTTAGCGGGTTGAACACTGAAGCTTTCTTT. Protein product: CASSFSGLNTEAFF.